This TCR beta chain was identified in a study of identical twins. Overall study findings and caveats: Twins shared beta out-of-frame sequences in excess, but this excess was weaker. Models came in too low on out-of-frame TCR alpha sharing in monozygotic twins.

Points on this clonotype: Its antigen is unidentified.

Germline V gene lookup returns CDR1 MNHNS and CDR2 SASEGT. This CDR3 contains 14 residues. V shed 4 bases and J shed 0 bases, with 7 bases lying between them. Each CDR3 protein gets one entry after TCRdb re-called the 5' RACE reads with MiXCR. The sample has hundreds of thousands of distinct CDR3 sequences, 9% to 15% seen once; the top ten hold 1.5% to 2%. The same sample was also studied in work on yellow fever vaccine responses in identical twins. That study adds: Twins reportedly had a vaccine T cell response that seemed partly convergent, partly personalized.

This receptor was identified in a woman between 18 and 29 years old in good health. The sample taken for sequencing was PBMCs. The rearrangement joins TRBV6-1 to TRBJ1-3; D uncertain. The CDR3 is CASSVGTSGNTIYF. The CDR3 DNA sequence: TGTGCCAGCAGTGTAGGCACCTCTGGAAACACCATATATTTT.